These 11 T cell receptor beta chains share one sample of origin, sequenced in a study of post-analysis software for immune sequencing data. Overall study results and limits: Four to six TRBV segments, including TRBV5-6, TRBV5-1 and TRBV20-1, were more frequent in patients than controls.

Their cognate antigens are unknown. Unique molecular identifiers were carried by the TCR beta cDNA libraries. TCRdb called the PCR reads again in MiXCR, with one record for every CDR3 protein. Of approximately 350,000 distinct CDR3 sequences in the sample, less than 35% were seen once. Input material: blood. The receptors stem from a girl aged 10 to 17 with multiple sclerosis.

This clonotype has a handful of counts. V and J are TRBV6-5 and TRBJ2-3; 11 nucleotides agree with TRBD2. The V segment lost 6 bases and the J segment 6 bases; nucleotides outside the gene matches: 11. CDR3 size: 16 residues. Germline values: CDR1 MNHEY, CDR2 SVGAGI. The CDR3 DNA reads TGTGCCAGCAGCTCCCCGACTAGCGGGAATAGGGATACGCAGTATTTT. It specifies CASSSPTSGNRDTQYF.

The chain joins TRBV3-1 to TRBJ2-1; 8 bases fit TRBD2. This CDR3 is 16 amino acids long. V lost 4 bases to trimming and J lost 7 bases; unmatched junction nucleotides: 12. Germline loops: CDR1 LGHDT, CDR2 YNNKEL (reference sequence). DNA of the CDR3: TGTGCCAGCAGCCCGTGGCGGGGGGAGTTTCTGAATGAGCAGTTCTTC. It translates to CASSPWRGEFLNEQFF.

The rearrangement uses TRBV7-3 and TRBJ2-1; no clear D gene. Germline CDR1 is SGHTA and CDR2 is FQGTGA. This CDR3 is built from 13 residues. Trimming took off 4 bases at V and 4 bases at J, with 8 bases between the two ends. The CDR3 DNA is TGTGCCAGCAGCTCCGTAGTGTACAATGAGCAGTTCTTC. Protein product: CASSSVVYNEQFF.

This sequence joins TRBV30 and TRBJ2-6; possible D gene TRBD2, 6 bases. Germline CDR1 reads GTSNPN; CDR2 reads SVGIG (reference sequence). Trimming left V 5 bases short and J 4 bases short, with 12 bases between. The CDR3 is 14 residues long. CDR3 DNA sequence: TGTGCCTGGGCCCGGGACTCCGGGGCCAACGTCCTGACTTTC. Translation: CAWARDSGANVLTF.

The chain combines TRBV4-1 with TRBJ1-6, with 8 bases that match TRBD1. CDR3 size: 18 residues. The V gene's germline CDR1 is MGHRA and CDR2 YSYEKL. The J segment lost 0 bases and the V segment lost 1 base, leaving 5 bases of the junction unmatched. CDR3 DNA: TGCGCCAGCAGCCAAGGGGGGGACAGGAGCTCCTATAATTCACCCCTCCACTTT. It codes for CASSQGGDRSSYNSPLHF.

The chain carries TRBV6-1 and TRBJ2-7; D possibly corresponds to TRBD1 (8 bases). Germline-derived CDR1 and CDR2 are MNHNS and SASEGT. V lost 6 bases, J lost 0 bases, and 15 bases lay in between. This CDR3 has 15 residues. Here the CDR3 DNA reads TGTGCCAGCAGAAAAACAGGGGGGGGCTCCTACGAGCAGTACTTC. Its translation is CASRKTGGGSYEQYF.

This clonotype was seen only a few times. J is TRBJ2-7 and V is TRBV4-1; TRBD2 agrees at 7 bases. Germline V gene sequence: CDR1 MGHRA, CDR2 YSYEKL. Trimming cost V 2 bases and J 2 bases; bases outside gene matches: 12. CDR3 length equals 17 residues. The CDR3 loop is CASSQWVGLADPYEQYF. The CDR3 DNA sequence: TGCGCCAGCAGCCAATGGGTCGGGCTAGCGGACCCCTACGAGCAGTACTTC.

The rearrangement joins TRBV5-1 to TRBJ2-7; D may be TRBD2 (6 bases). The germline CDR1 and CDR2 sequences are SGHRS and YFSETQ. Trimming pared 5 bases from V and 5 bases from J, leaving 14 bases between. This CDR3 contains 13 residues. Written as DNA, the CDR3 is TGCGCCAGCAGTCCGTACCCGGGGGACGAGCAGTACTTC. This encodes CASSPYPGDEQYF.

The chain uses TRBV6-5 and TRBJ2-5; D might be TRBD1 (7 bases). CDR1 is MNHEY, CDR2 SVGAGI, per germline. Trimming pared 5 bases from V and 5 bases from J, leaving 18 bases between. The CDR3 has 15 amino acids. The CDR3 region has the DNA TGTGCCAGCAGTGACCGGGACAGTGGGGGGGAGACCCAGTACTTC. Encoded protein: CASSDRDSGGETQYF.

This chain connects TRBV28 to TRBJ2-7; 7 positions match TRBD2. The end of the DNA is better explained by TRBJ2-5, so the J call may be wrong. The germline gives CDR1 MDHEN, CDR2 SYDVKM. This CDR3 is built from 13 residues. The CDR3 loop is CATQYGLVGTQYF. The CDR3 DNA reads as TGTGCCACCCAATACGGACTAGTTGGGACCCAGTACTTC.

This clonotype showed up just a few times. The chain joins TRBV6-1 to TRBJ2-5; no reliable D call. V was cut by 1 base and J by 4 bases, with 19 bases left in between. Per the germline V gene, CDR1 is MNHNS and CDR2 is SASEGT. The CDR3 loop spans 17 amino acids. In nucleotides, the CDR3 is TGTGCCAGCAGTGAAGATTGGGGTGGAGCAATACGAGAGACCCAGTACTTC. Its protein product is CASSEDWGGAIRETQYF.